Presented here are 4 T cell receptor beta chains from one specimen sequenced in a study of neurological immune-mediated disorders. The time point: longitudinal time-point 1 (baseline). One entry per CDR3 protein results from TCRdb running MiXCR on the 5' RACE reads. The repertoire holds 60,000 to 90,000 distinct CDR3 sequences, with 10% as singletons. Sequencing was performed on PBMCs. Source of these receptors: a man in his thirties or forties in good health.

This clonotype was seen ten or more times. The V and J genes are TRBV10-3 and TRBJ2-1, with 10 bases fitting TRBD2. J gave up 3 bases and V 0 bases, and 5 bases lay outside the gene matches. Germline assignment: CDR1 ENHRY and CDR2 SYGVKD. The CDR3 extends over 17 amino acids. The CDR3 DNA follows: TGTGCCATCAGTGAGTCCGCTAGCGGGAGTCTCTACAATGAGCAGTTCTTC. Its translation: CAISESASGSLYNEQFF.

A note on this clonotype: At one end, the junction sequence differs from germline, possibly due to a read error. The chain uses TRBV27 and TRBJ2-7; TRBD2 matches at 7 bases. CDR1 MNHEY and CDR2 SMNVEV come from the germline V gene (reference sequence). The CDR3 has 14 residues. CDR3 coding DNA: TGTGCCAGCAGTTTATCGGGGGGGGTCAGGGAGCAGCACTTC. This sequence encodes CASSLSGGVREQHF.

This clonotype was detected many times. V and J are TRBV12-3 or TRBV12-4 and TRBJ1-1, with D unresolved. The CDR3 extends over 14 amino acids. Trimming took off 3 bases at V and 3 bases at J, with 11 bases between the two ends. CDR3 in DNA: TGTGCCAGCAGTTTTACCGCATTGGACACTGAAGCTTTCTTT. Translation gives CASSFTALDTEAFF.

There are many counts of this clonotype. The V gene is TRBV5-5, the J gene TRBJ2-6; the D gene could be TRBD1 or TRBD2 (5 bases each). The CDR3 spans 17 residues. With 2 bases removed from V and 0 bases from J, the gap between germline ends came to 12 bases. Germline V gene lookup returns CDR1 SGHKS and CDR2 YYEKEE (reference sequence). Written as DNA, the CDR3 is TGTGCCAGCAGCTTCCGGGACGGAAGCTCTGGGGCCAACGTCCTGACTTTC. Its translation: CASSFRDGSSGANVLTF. The full variable domain, rest sourced from reference TRBV5-5 and TRBJ2-6, is DAGVTQSPTHLIKTRGQQVTLRCSPISGHKSVSWYQQVLGQGPQFIFQYYEKEERGRGNFPDRFSARQFPNYSSELNVNALLLGDSALYLCASSFRDGSSGANVLTFGAGSRLTVL.